These T cell receptor beta chains were read from a single sample in a study of cytomegalovirus exposure and HLA in healthy donors. Clones were read by immunoSEQ multiplex PCR, and TCRdb kept only the in-frame ones, dropping some. The repertoire holds roughly 77,000 clones, with 55% to 75% as singletons. The sample was PBMCs. The receptors come from a woman aged 35 to 49 in good health and CMV-seropositive. Both conserved end residues are trimmed from each CDR3. Where a row states a size, it is once, few, many or the class of an expanded clone; other rows omit it.

V gene: TRBV6-5
clone size: NA
J gene: TRBJ2-5
CDR3 length: 12
CDR3 protein: ASRRTGVWETQY

V gene: TRBV11-3
clone size: NA
J gene: TRBJ1-2
CDR3 length: 12
CDR3 protein: ASSSGGADYGYT

V gene: TRBV5-1
clone size: NA
J gene: TRBJ2-5
CDR3 length: 15
CDR3 protein: ASSAGLAGLATETQY

V gene: TRBV19
clone size: NA
J gene: TRBJ1-2
CDR3 length: 16
CDR3 protein: ASSIPGQGVTTNYGYT

V gene: TRBV2
clone size: NA
J gene: TRBJ2-1
CDR3 length: 15
CDR3 protein: ASSEERGLAGDNEQF

V gene: TRBV19
clone size: NA
J gene: TRBJ1-2
CDR3 length: 12
CDR3 protein: ASSIGDSAYGYT

V gene: TRBV2
clone size: once
J gene: TRBJ1-2
CDR3 length: 10
CDR3 protein: ASSGRGYGYT

V gene: TRBV18
clone size: NA
J gene: TRBJ1-2
CDR3 length: 13
CDR3 protein: ASSPGTGDTHGYT

V gene: TRBV4-1
clone size: NA
J gene: TRBJ2-7
CDR3 length: 14
CDR3 protein: ASSQVLASGVYEQY

V gene: TRBV4-2
clone size: few
J gene: NA
CDR3 length: 14
CDR3 protein: ASSQEDGRIQYEQY

V gene: TRBV2
clone size: NA
J gene: TRBJ1-5
CDR3 length: 10
CDR3 protein: ASSVSGQPQH

V gene: TRBV6-1
clone size: once
J gene: TRBJ1-3
CDR3 length: 12
CDR3 protein: ASSEISAGNTIY

V gene: TRBV9
clone size: few
J gene: TRBJ2-5
CDR3 length: 11
CDR3 protein: ASSVATAETQY

V gene: TRBV14
clone size: NA
J gene: TRBJ2-7
CDR3 length: 11
CDR3 protein: ASSLAGGAGQY

V gene: TRBV6-5
clone size: NA
J gene: TRBJ2-1
CDR3 length: 11
CDR3 protein: ASSPGVTPEQF

V gene: TRBV10-1
clone size: NA
J gene: NA
CDR3 length: 13
CDR3 protein: ASSESLAGAYEQY

V gene: TRBV10-2
clone size: NA
J gene: TRBJ2-2
CDR3 length: 10
CDR3 protein: ASMGRAGELF

V gene: TRBV2
clone size: NA
J gene: TRBJ2-7
CDR3 length: 8
CDR3 protein: ASRRGEQY

V gene: TRBV19
clone size: NA
J gene: TRBJ1-6
CDR3 length: 12
CDR3 protein: ASSIGDSNSPLH

V gene: TRBV5-6
clone size: NA
J gene: TRBJ1-2
CDR3 length: 9
CDR3 protein: ASGREIGYT

V gene: TRBV18
clone size: NA
J gene: TRBJ1-2
CDR3 length: 13
CDR3 protein: ASSPTTDRDYGYT

V gene: TRBV10-3
clone size: NA
J gene: TRBJ2-5
CDR3 length: 13
CDR3 protein: AISEKASGQETQY

V gene: TRBV7-8
clone size: NA
J gene: TRBJ1-5
CDR3 length: 11
CDR3 protein: ASSLSQGQPQH

V gene: TRBV4-1
clone size: NA
J gene: TRBJ1-1
CDR3 length: 13
CDR3 protein: ASSQVGGMNTEAF

V gene: TRBV27
clone size: NA
J gene: TRBJ2-7
CDR3 length: 10
CDR3 protein: ASSLRGGEQY

V gene: TRBV2
clone size: NA
J gene: TRBJ2-7
CDR3 length: 10
CDR3 protein: ASRHRGNEQY

V gene: TRBV6-6
clone size: NA
J gene: TRBJ1-1
CDR3 length: 12
CDR3 protein: ASTLGQTNTEAF

V gene: TRBV9
clone size: NA
J gene: TRBJ1-6
CDR3 length: 12
CDR3 protein: ASSVQGENSPLH

V gene: TRBV2
clone size: few
J gene: TRBJ2-6
CDR3 length: 15
CDR3 protein: ASSESRTGSGANVLT

V gene: TRBV4-2
clone size: NA
J gene: TRBJ2-7
CDR3 length: 14
CDR3 protein: ASSQVSGGSAHEQY

V gene: TRBV14
clone size: NA
J gene: TRBJ1-4
CDR3 length: 12
CDR3 protein: ASSQGTVHEKLF

V gene: TRBV30
clone size: NA
J gene: TRBJ1-2
CDR3 length: 10
CDR3 protein: ACLGTGYGYT

V gene: TRBV19
clone size: NA
J gene: TRBJ1-2
CDR3 length: 13
CDR3 protein: ASSRLPGQAGGYT

V gene: TRBV14
clone size: NA
J gene: TRBJ1-2
CDR3 length: 11
CDR3 protein: ASSLSRAGGYT

V gene: TRBV7-9
clone size: NA
J gene: TRBJ1-4
CDR3 length: 12
CDR3 protein: ASSTRETNEKLF

V gene: TRBV2
clone size: NA
J gene: TRBJ1-2
CDR3 length: 11
CDR3 protein: ATAGADNYGYT

V gene: TRBV6-7
clone size: NA
J gene: TRBJ2-5
CDR3 length: 14
CDR3 protein: ASSYCRLAGKETQY

V gene: TRBV29-1
clone size: NA
J gene: TRBJ2-2
CDR3 length: 11
CDR3 protein: SVQGQNTGELF

V gene: TRBV7-9
clone size: NA
J gene: TRBJ1-1
CDR3 length: 11
CDR3 protein: ASSQSEGAEAF

V gene: TRBV5-1
clone size: NA
J gene: TRBJ1-3
CDR3 length: 14
CDR3 protein: ASSLDMRDSGNTIY

V gene: TRBV9
clone size: NA
J gene: TRBJ2-5
CDR3 length: 13
CDR3 protein: ASSVGGGEEETQY

V gene: TRBV7-9
clone size: NA
J gene: TRBJ2-7
CDR3 length: 12
CDR3 protein: ASSLGLAPYEQY

V gene: TRBV7-2
clone size: NA
J gene: TRBJ1-2
CDR3 length: 11
CDR3 protein: ASSFDSYYGYT

V gene: TRBV6-1
clone size: NA
J gene: TRBJ2-6
CDR3 length: 12
CDR3 protein: ASSGVSGANVLT

V gene: TRBV5-6
clone size: NA
J gene: TRBJ1-1
CDR3 length: 12
CDR3 protein: ASSPWPAEHEAF

V gene: TRBV29-1
clone size: NA
J gene: TRBJ2-3
CDR3 length: 12
CDR3 protein: SVDGSGGADTQY

V gene: TRBV9
clone size: once
J gene: TRBJ2-7
CDR3 length: 12
CDR3 protein: ASSVEAIGGEQY

V gene: TRBV2
clone size: NA
J gene: TRBJ2-7
CDR3 length: 13
CDR3 protein: ASSDPGQRVYEQY

V gene: TRBV6-4
clone size: NA
J gene: TRBJ1-1
CDR3 length: 11
CDR3 protein: ASSDQSNTEAF

V gene: TRBV6-1
clone size: NA
J gene: TRBJ1-3
CDR3 length: 12
CDR3 protein: ASSLQDSGNTIY

V gene: TRBV5-1
clone size: NA
J gene: TRBJ2-5
CDR3 length: 14
CDR3 protein: ASSLALTGTEETQY

V gene: TRBV5-1
clone size: NA
J gene: TRBJ2-5
CDR3 length: 13
CDR3 protein: ASSLGTGGEETQY

V gene: TRBV7-9
clone size: NA
J gene: TRBJ1-1
CDR3 length: 14
CDR3 protein: ASSLPQGALDTEAF